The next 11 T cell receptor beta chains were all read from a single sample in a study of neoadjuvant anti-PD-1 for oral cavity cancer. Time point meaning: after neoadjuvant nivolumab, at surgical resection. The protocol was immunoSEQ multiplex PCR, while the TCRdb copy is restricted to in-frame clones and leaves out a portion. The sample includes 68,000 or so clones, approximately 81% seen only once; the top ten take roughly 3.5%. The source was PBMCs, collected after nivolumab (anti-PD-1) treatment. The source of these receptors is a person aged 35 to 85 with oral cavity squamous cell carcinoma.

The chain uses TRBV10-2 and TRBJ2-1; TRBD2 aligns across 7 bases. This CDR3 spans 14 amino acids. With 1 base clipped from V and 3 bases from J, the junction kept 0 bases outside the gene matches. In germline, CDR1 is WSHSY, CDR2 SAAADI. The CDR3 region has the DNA TGCGCCAGCAGTGAGTGGACTAGCTACAATGAGCAGTTCTTC. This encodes CASSEWTSYNEQFF.

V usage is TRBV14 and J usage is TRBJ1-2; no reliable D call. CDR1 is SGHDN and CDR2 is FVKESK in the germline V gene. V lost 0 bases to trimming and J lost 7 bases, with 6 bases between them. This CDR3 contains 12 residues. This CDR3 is CASSQDRSGYTF. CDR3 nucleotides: TGTGCCAGCAGCCAAGATCGGTCTGGCTACACCTTC.

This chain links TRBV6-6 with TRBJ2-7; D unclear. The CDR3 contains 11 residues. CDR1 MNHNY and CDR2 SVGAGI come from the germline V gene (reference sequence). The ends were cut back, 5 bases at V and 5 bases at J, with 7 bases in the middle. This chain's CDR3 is CASSRNNEQYF. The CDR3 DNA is TGTGCCAGCAGTCGGAATAACGAGCAGTACTTC.

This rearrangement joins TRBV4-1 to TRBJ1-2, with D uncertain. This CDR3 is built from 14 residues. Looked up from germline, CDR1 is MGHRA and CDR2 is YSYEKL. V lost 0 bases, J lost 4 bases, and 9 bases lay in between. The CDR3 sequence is CASSQDAGFYGYTF. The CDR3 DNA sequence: TGCGCCAGCAGCCAAGATGCGGGGTTCTATGGCTACACCTTC.

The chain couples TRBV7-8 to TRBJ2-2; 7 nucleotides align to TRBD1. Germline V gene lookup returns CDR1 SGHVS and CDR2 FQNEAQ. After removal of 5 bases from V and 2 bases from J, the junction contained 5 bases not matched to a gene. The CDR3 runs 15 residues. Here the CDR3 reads CASSPTGINTGELFF. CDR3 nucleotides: TGTGCCAGCAGCCCGACAGGGATAAACACCGGGGAGCTGTTTTTT.

This CDR3 is CASTLFGARGDTEAFF. The CDR3 DNA follows: TGTGCCAGCACCCTTTTCGGGGCCCGGGGGGACACTGAAGCTTTCTTT. The chain recombines TRBV2 with TRBJ1-1; D is perhaps TRBD1 (5 bases). Looked up from germline, CDR1 is SNHLY and CDR2 is FYNNEI. The CDR3 runs 16 residues. Trimming pared 7 bases from V and 3 bases from J, leaving 21 bases between.

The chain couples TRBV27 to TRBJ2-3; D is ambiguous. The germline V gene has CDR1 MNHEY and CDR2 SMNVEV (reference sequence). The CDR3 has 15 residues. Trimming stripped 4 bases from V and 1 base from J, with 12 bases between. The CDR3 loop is CASSSWADRTDTQYF. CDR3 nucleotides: TGTGCCAGCAGTTCTTGGGCGGACCGCACAGATACGCAGTATTTT.

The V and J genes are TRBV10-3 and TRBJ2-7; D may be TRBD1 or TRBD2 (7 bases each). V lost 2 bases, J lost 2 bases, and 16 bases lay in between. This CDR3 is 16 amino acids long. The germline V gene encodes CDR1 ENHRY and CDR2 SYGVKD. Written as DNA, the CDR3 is TGTGCCATCAGTGAGAGGGGGGGGACAGTGACCTACGAGCAGTACTTC. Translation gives CAISERGGTVTYEQYF.

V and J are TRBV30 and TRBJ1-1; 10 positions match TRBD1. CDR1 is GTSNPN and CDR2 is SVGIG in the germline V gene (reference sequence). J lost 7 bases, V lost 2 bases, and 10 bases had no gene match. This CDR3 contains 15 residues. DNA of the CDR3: TGTGCCTGGAGTCCCCTGGGGACAGGGGCCAATGAAGCTTTCTTT. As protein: CAWSPLGTGANEAFF.

CDR3 in DNA: TGCGCCAGCAGCTTGGCCGGGACTAGCACAGATACGCAGTATTTT. It is translated as CASSLAGTSTDTQYF. The V gene is TRBV5-1, the J gene TRBJ2-3; possibly TRBD2 for D (6 bases). The CDR3 consists of 15 residues. CDR1 and CDR2 (germline): SGHRS, YFSETQ. V lost 0 bases to trimming and J lost 0 bases, with 8 bases between them.

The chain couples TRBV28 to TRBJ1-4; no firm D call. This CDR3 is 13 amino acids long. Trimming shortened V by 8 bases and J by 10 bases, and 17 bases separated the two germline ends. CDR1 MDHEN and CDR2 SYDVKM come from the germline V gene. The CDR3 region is CASSAPPGSKLFF. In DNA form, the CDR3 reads TGTGCCAGCTCAGCCCCACCAGGATCAAAACTGTTTTTT. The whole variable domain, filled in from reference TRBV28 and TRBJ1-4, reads DVKVTQSSRYLVKRTGEKVFLECVQDMDHENMFWYRQDPGLGLRLIYFSYDVKMKEKGDIPEGYSVSREKKERFSLILESASTNQTSMYLCASSAPPGSKLFFGSGTQLSVL.